Shown below are 17 T cell receptor beta chains from a single sample sequenced in a study of metastatic and nonmetastatic thyroid tumors. MiXCR reprocessed the PCR reads for TCRdb. Seen here are 30,000 to 40,000 clones, 30% to 40% observed once, and the top ten hold roughly a sixth. Ahead of thyroid surgery, no patient had received treatment of any kind. Sequenced sample: tumor tissue. The receptors come from a female donor with papillary thyroid cancer or a benign thyroid nodule (not recorded which). Some clones in this sample may be carry-over from other donors' samples.

This clone occurred a few times. The gene calls are TRBV6-5 and TRBJ1-2; the D is unclear. The CDR3 is made up of 12 amino acids. V dropped 4 bases and J dropped 6 bases, with 9 bases sitting between them. The germline V gene encodes CDR1 MNHEY and CDR2 SVGAGI. The CDR3 coding sequence is TGTGCCAGCAGTTTTTTGGGGAATGGCTACACCTTC. It is translated as CASSFLGNGYTF.

This clone is termed large (0.1 to 1%). This chain connects TRBV9 to TRBJ2-3, with D perhaps being TRBD1 or TRBD2 (6 bases each). The CDR3 has 18 amino acids. Trimming pared 1 base from V and 1 base from J, leaving 19 bases between. CDR1 SGDLS and CDR2 YYNGEE come from the germline V gene. CDR3 in amino acids: CASSVLREGGLGTDTQYF. The CDR3 DNA is TGTGCCAGCAGCGTATTACGGGAAGGGGGGTTAGGCACAGATACGCAGTATTTT.

This clone was seen only a few times. The rearrangement links TRBV19 to TRBJ1-2; D is perhaps TRBD1 (6 bases). Looked up from germline, CDR1 is LNHDA and CDR2 is SQIVND (reference sequence). The CDR3 loop spans 12 amino acids. V was cut by 5 bases and J by 4 bases, with 8 bases left in between. The CDR3 loop reads CASSGGAYGYTF. CDR3 nucleotide sequence: TGTGCCAGTAGTGGGGGGGCCTATGGCTACACCTTC.

The chain is built from TRBV4-1 and TRBJ2-1; D gene uncertain. The V gene lost 0 bases and the J gene lost 8 bases, with 8 bases spanning the gap. CDR3 length: 13 amino acids. Germline V gene sequence: CDR1 MGHRA, CDR2 YSYEKL. The chain's CDR3 is CASSQEAQDEQFF. CDR3 in DNA: TGCGCCAGCAGCCAAGAGGCCCAGGATGAGCAGTTCTTC.

This chain joins TRBV2 and TRBJ1-2; 7 nucleotides match TRBD1. CDR3 length: 15 amino acids. From germline, CDR1 is SNHLY and CDR2 FYNNEI. The J segment lost 1 base and the V segment lost 6 bases, leaving 8 bases of the junction unmatched. In nucleotides, the CDR3 is TGTGCCAGCAGCCCTGGGACAGCTCTTAACTATGGCTACACCTTC. Translated: CASSPGTALNYGYTF.

This sequence joins TRBV6-1 and TRBJ2-1; 12 positions match TRBD2. The end of the DNA aligns better with TRBJ2-5, so the J call may be wrong. Per the germline V gene, CDR1 is MNHNS and CDR2 is SASEGT. The CDR3 runs to 16 residues. The CDR3 loop is CASRRLAGVRAETQYF. For the CDR3, the DNA is TGTGCCAGCAGAAGACTAGCGGGAGTTAGGGCGGAGACCCAGTACTTC.

V and J are TRBV6-2 or TRBV6-3 and TRBJ1-2; D might be TRBD1 (6 bases). Deletions cut 7 bases from V and 14 bases from J, with 20 bases between. CDR1 MNHEY and CDR2 SVGEGT come from the germline V gene. This CDR3 comprises 12 residues. CDR3 in amino acids: CASTDRTANPTF. In nucleotides, the CDR3 is TGTGCCAGCACTGACAGGACGGCTAATCCGACCTTC.

The chain couples TRBV7-2 to TRBJ2-7; 12 bases line up with TRBD1. CDR1 and CDR2 (germline): SGHTA, FQGNSA. The length of the CDR3 is 13 residues. The ends lost 6 bases at V and 6 bases at J; junction bases unmatched: 3. The CDR3 nucleotides are TGTGCCAGCAGAGGGACAGGGGGCGCCGAGCAGTACTTC. Translated, it gives CASRGTGGAEQYF. Drawing the rest from reference TRBV7-2 and TRBJ2-7, the complete variable domain is GAGVSQSPSNKVTEKGKDVELRCDPISGHTALYWYRQSLGQGLEFLIYFQGNSAPDKSGLPSDRFSAERTGGSVSTLTIQRTQQEDSAVYLCASRGTGGAEQYFGPGTRLTVT.

This chain uses TRBV15 with TRBJ2-2; D perhaps matches TRBD2 (6 bases). The germline gives CDR1 LNHNV, CDR2 YYDKDF (reference sequence). This CDR3 has 15 residues. Trimming left V 2 bases short and J 3 bases short, with 10 bases between. CDR3 loop: CATSRLGGDTGELFF. The CDR3, as DNA: TGTGCCACCAGCAGACTGGGAGGCGACACCGGGGAGCTGTTTTTT.

The genes are TRBV9 and TRBJ1-5, with D unresolved. Germline CDR1 reads SGDLS; CDR2 reads YYNGEE. Trimming left V 1 base short and J 3 bases short, with 8 bases between. The CDR3 has 14 amino acids. The CDR3 loop reads CASSVSGFNQPQHF. DNA of the CDR3: TGTGCCAGCAGCGTAAGTGGGTTCAATCAGCCCCAGCATTTT.

This rearrangement joins TRBV2 to TRBJ1-6, with 7 bases fitting TRBD1. V lost 5 bases to trimming and J lost 9 bases; unmatched junction nucleotides: 7. The CDR3 consists of 14 residues. Germline V lookup: CDR1 SNHLY, CDR2 FYNNEI. The CDR3 DNA is TGTGCCAGCAGTCCCGCAGGGGGGGGTTCACCCCTCCACTTT. As protein: CASSPAGGGSPLHF.

The gene calls are TRBV28 and TRBJ1-2, with D unresolved. Trimming shortened V by 5 bases and J by 3 bases, and 13 bases separated the two germline ends. Germline CDR1 reads MDHEN; CDR2 reads SYDVKM. This CDR3 is built from 14 residues. CDR3: CASSPRSLYYGYTF. The DNA for the CDR3 is TGTGCCAGCAGTCCCCGGAGCCTCTACTATGGCTACACCTTC.

This chain connects TRBV11-1 to TRBJ2-7; TRBD1 matches at 8 bases. The ends lost 1 base at V and 3 bases at J; junction bases unmatched: 8. Germline V gives CDR1 SGHAT, CDR2 FQDESV (reference sequence). CDR3 length: 16 amino acids. CDR3 sequence reads: CASSLGRTGNVYEQYF. CDR3 DNA: TGTGCCAGCAGCTTAGGGCGGACAGGGAATGTCTACGAGCAGTACTTC.

This chain links TRBV11-2 with TRBJ2-7; 13 positions agree with TRBD2. The CDR3 runs 18 residues. Germline CDR1 reads SGHAT; CDR2 reads FQNNGV. Trimming at V came to 5 bases and at J to 3 bases, leaving 13 bases not matched to a gene. The CDR3 region has the DNA TGTGCCAGCAGCCCCGGGAGGACTAGCGGGAGAATCGGCTACGAGCAGTACTTC. It specifies CASSPGRTSGRIGYEQYF.

This clone was recorded a few times. The chain recombines TRBV12-3 or TRBV12-4 with TRBJ2-1, with 11 bases lining up with TRBD2. Unmatched junction bases numbered 3, after V lost 5 bases and J lost 0 bases. The CDR3 loop spans 16 amino acids. Here the CDR3 reads CASSQGLAASYNEQFF. The CDR3 DNA is TGTGCCAGCAGTCAGGGACTAGCGGCCTCCTACAATGAGCAGTTCTTC.

The V and J genes are TRBV6-5 and TRBJ2-7; tentatively, D is TRBD1 or TRBD2 (5 bases each). The V end was cut by 0 bases, the J end by 4 bases, with 13 bases between. From germline, CDR1 is MNHEY and CDR2 SVGAGI. This CDR3 spans 15 amino acids. The CDR3 DNA reads as TGTGCCAGCAGTTACTCCACCGGGACCGAATACGAGCAGTACTTC. It codes for CASSYSTGTEYEQYF.

V gene TRBV4-1 combines with J gene TRBJ1-4, with unresolved D. The germline V and J ends were trimmed by 4 bases and 3 bases, with 6 bases remaining between them. Looked up from germline, CDR1 is MGHRA and CDR2 is YSYEKL. CDR3 length: 13 amino acids. In nucleotides, the CDR3 is TGCGCCAGCAGCCGCGGACCTAATGAAAAACTGTTTTTT. It codes for CASSRGPNEKLFF.